These 8 T cell receptor beta chains came from one sample sequenced in a study of human T cells and chemical hapten exposure. Regarding time point: patch test 2, 6 weeks after DPC sensitization. Indicated treatment: therapeutic diphenylcyclopropenone sensitization with weekly scalp DPC. TCRdb processed the RACE reads anew with MiXCR; each CDR3 protein has one entry. The table lists 75,000 to 90,000 distinct CDR3 sequences, 10% of them singletons. The specimen was whole blood, collected in connection with sensitization to the hapten diphenylcyclopropenone (DPC). The receptors shown here come from a woman between 45 and 65 years old with alopecia areata. Some clones in this sample may be carry-over from other donors' samples.

This clonotype was seen many times. The chain combines TRBV2 with TRBJ1-1; D may be TRBD1 (6 bases). The V gene's germline CDR1 is SNHLY and CDR2 FYNNEI. The CDR3 is 16 residues long. The V and J ends lost 6 bases and 1 base respectively, with 18 bases between them. The CDR3 reads CASRRLGGGTNTEAFF. The CDR3 nucleotides read TGTGCCAGCAGGAGATTGGGGGGCGGCACGAACACTGAAGCTTTCTTT. Supplemented by reference TRBV2 and TRBJ1-1, the full variable domain reads EPEVTQTPSHQVTQMGQEVILRCVPISNHLYFYWYRQILGQKVEFLVSFYNNEISEKSEIFDDQFSVERPDGSNFTLKIRSTKLEDSAMYFCASRRLGGGTNTEAFFGQGTRLTVV.

A few counts support this clonotype. This rearrangement joins TRBV20-1 to TRBJ1-1; D gene ambiguous. In germline, CDR1 is DFQATT, CDR2 SNEGSKA (reference sequence). The ends were cut back, 8 bases at V and 11 bases at J, with 12 bases in the middle. The CDR3 sequence is 9 residues long. The CDR3 DNA sequence: TGCAGTACCCGGCGAGGGGCTTTCTTT. It codes for CSTRRGAFF.

This clonotype was observed a few times. The CDR3 region has the DNA TGTGCCAGCAGTTTAAGTTGGTGGCAGGGTTTTCGCCCTACCTACAATGAGCAGTTCTTC. Translating it yields CASSLSWWQGFRPTYNEQFF. The chain joins TRBV28 to TRBJ2-1, with a tentative D call TRBD1 (5 bases). Germline V lookup: CDR1 MDHEN, CDR2 SYDVKM. Deletions cut 2 bases from V and 2 bases from J, with 25 bases between. The CDR3 loop spans 20 amino acids.

The chain combines TRBV7-2 with TRBJ2-7; D remains ambiguous. CDR1 and CDR2 from the germline V gene are SGHTA and FQGNSA. CDR3 length: 14 residues. Trimming left V 5 bases short and J 2 bases short, with 13 bases between. CDR3 amino acids: CASSQVIGAYEQYF. The CDR3 DNA is TGTGCCAGCAGCCAGGTAATCGGCGCCTACGAGCAGTACTTC.

V and J are TRBV5-1 and TRBJ2-5; no clear D gene. The germline V gene has CDR1 SGHRS and CDR2 YFSETQ. V was cut by 0 bases and J by 2 bases, with 8 bases left in between. The CDR3 has 14 residues. This CDR3 reads CASSLGGSQETQYF. The CDR3 coding sequence is TGCGCCAGCAGCTTGGGCGGATCACAAGAGACCCAGTACTTC.

Relative to its sample, this clonotype is medium-sized. The chain combines TRBV29-1 with TRBJ1-6; 8 bases fit TRBD1. The CDR3 spans 13 residues. The V and J ends lost 4 bases and 7 bases, in that order; junction bases with no gene match: 3. Per germline, CDR1 SQVTM and CDR2 ANQGSEA. Here the CDR3 DNA reads TGCAGCGTTGCAGGGGGCGCGAATTCACCCCTCCACTTT. It specifies CSVAGGANSPLHF.

This clonotype turned up a few times. The chain carries TRBV2 and TRBJ2-1, with TRBD2 matching over 9 bases. Germline V lookup: CDR1 SNHLY, CDR2 FYNNEI. J lost 5 bases, V lost 5 bases, and 4 bases had no gene match. The CDR3 runs 14 residues. DNA for the CDR3: TGTGCCAGCAGTAGGGGACTAGCAAACAATGAGCAGTTCTTC. Amino acids: CASSRGLANNEQFF.

The sample holds a few counts of this clonotype. This sequence joins TRBV11-2 and TRBJ2-7; 9 nucleotides align to TRBD2. The CDR3 runs to 15 residues. V lost 4 bases to trimming and J lost 5 bases; unmatched junction nucleotides: 9. Germline CDR1 is SGHAT and CDR2 is FQNNGV. CDR3 nucleotide sequence: TGTGCCAGCAGCTCAATTAGCGGGAGTTCCCACGAGCAGTACTTC. Its protein is CASSSISGSSHEQYF. Full variable domain (outside the CDR3, taken from reference TRBV11-2 and TRBJ2-7): EAGVAQSPRYKIIEKRQSVAFWCNPISGHATLYWYQQILGQGPKLLIQFQNNGVVDDSQLPKDRFSAERLKGVDSTLKIQPAKLEDSAVYLCASSSISGSSHEQYFGPGTRLTVT.